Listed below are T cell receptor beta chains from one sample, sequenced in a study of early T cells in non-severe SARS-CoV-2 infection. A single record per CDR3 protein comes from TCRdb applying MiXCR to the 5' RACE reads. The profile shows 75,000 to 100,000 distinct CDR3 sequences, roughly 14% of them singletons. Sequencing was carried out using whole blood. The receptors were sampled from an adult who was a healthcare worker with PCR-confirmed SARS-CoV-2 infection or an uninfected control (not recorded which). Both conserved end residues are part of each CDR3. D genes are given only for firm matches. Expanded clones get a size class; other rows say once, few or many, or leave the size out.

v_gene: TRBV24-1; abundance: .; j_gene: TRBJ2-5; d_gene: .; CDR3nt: TGTGCCACCAGTGACACTCGAGAGGGGTTGGAGACCCAGTACTTC; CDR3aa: CATSDTREGLETQYF
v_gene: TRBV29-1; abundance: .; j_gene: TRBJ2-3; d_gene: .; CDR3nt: TGCAGCGTTGAAAGGTTATTTGGCACAGATACGCAGTATTTT; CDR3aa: CSVERLFGTDTQYF
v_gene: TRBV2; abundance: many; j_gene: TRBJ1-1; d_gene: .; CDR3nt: TGTGCCAGCAGTGAATACACGGAAGCTTTCTTT; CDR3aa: CASSEYTEAFF
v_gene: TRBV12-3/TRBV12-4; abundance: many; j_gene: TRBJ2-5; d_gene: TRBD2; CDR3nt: TGTGCCAGCAGTTATGGACCGGGAGGCGAGACCCAGTACTTC; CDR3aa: CASSYGPGGETQYF
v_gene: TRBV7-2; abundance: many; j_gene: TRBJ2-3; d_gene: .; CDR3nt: TGTGCCAGCAGCCCGCCCTGGGGGGGCCGCACAGATACGCAGTATTTT; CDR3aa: CASSPPWGGRTDTQYF
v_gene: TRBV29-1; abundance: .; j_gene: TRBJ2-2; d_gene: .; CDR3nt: TGCAGCGTTGAATCTGGGGGGACCGGGGAGCTGTTTTTT; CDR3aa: CSVESGGTGELFF
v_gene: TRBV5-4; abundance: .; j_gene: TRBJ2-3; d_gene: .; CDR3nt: TGTGCCAGCAGCCCGCCGGGGACTCACACAGATACGCAGTATTTT; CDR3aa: CASSPPGTHTDTQYF
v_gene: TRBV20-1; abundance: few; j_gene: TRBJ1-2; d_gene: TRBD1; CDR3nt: TGCAGTGCTAGAGACCCCAGGGGGAGGGAGGTCTATGGCTACACCTTC; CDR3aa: CSARDPRGREVYGYTF
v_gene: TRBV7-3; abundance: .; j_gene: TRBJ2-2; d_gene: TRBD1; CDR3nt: TGTGCCAGCAGGTCCCCGGGACAGGGGGCTCCCGGGGAGCTGTTTTTT; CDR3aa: CASRSPGQGAPGELFF
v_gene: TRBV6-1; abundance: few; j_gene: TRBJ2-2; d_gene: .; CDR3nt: TGTGCCAGCATTAGGAGCCCGAACACCGGGGAGCTGTTTTTT; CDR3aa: CASIRSPNTGELFF
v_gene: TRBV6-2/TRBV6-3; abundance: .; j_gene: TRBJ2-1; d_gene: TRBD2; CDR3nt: TGTGCCAGCAAGTTCGGGACTAGCGGCTACAATGAGCAGTTCTTC; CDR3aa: CASKFGTSGYNEQFF
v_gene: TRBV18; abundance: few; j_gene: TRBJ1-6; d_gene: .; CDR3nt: TGTGCCAGCTCACCACGTGGGCAGGGGACCAATTCACCCCTCCACTTT; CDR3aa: CASSPRGQGTNSPLHF
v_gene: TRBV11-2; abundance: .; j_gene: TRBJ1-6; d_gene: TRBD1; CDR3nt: TGTGCCAGCAGCCCCGGGACAGATAATTCACCCCTCCACTTT; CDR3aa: CASSPGTDNSPLHF
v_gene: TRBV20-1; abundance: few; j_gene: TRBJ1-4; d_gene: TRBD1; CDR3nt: TGCAGTGCTACCAACAGGGGAGGTGAAAAACTGTTTTTT; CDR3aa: CSATNRGGEKLFF
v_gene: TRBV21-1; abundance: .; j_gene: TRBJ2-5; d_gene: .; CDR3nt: TGTGCCAGCAGCAAACCCCGGCTAGCGGGGGGACAAGAGACCCAGTACTTC; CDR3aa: CASSKPRLAGGQETQYF
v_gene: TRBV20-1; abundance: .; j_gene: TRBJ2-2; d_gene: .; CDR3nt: TGCAGTGCTAGAGACAGGGGTTTCACCGGGGAGCTGTTTTTT; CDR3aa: CSARDRGFTGELFF
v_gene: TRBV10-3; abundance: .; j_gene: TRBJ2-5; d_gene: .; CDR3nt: TGTGCCATCAGTGACCACGAGGGGACCCAGTACTTC; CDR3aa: CAISDHEGTQYF
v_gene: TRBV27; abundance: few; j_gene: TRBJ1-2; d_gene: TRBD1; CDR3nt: TGTGCCAGCAGTATGACAGGGTATCTTGGCTACACCTTC; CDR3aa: CASSMTGYLGYTF
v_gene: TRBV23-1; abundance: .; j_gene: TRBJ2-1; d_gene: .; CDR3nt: TGCGCCAGCACTGACTTTGGGTCGGTGCCAGGGGCCTACAATGAGCAGTTCTTC; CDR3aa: CASTDFGSVPGAYNEQFF
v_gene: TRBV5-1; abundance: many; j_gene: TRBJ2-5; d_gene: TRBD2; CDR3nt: TGCGCCACCGCGCTTAGCGGGGGGCCTCAAGAGACCCAGTACTTC; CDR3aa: CATALSGGPQETQYF
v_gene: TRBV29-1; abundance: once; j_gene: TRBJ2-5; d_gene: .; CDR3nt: TGCAGCGTTGTTCTCGACAGGAGAAAAGAGACCCAGTACTTC; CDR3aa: CSVVLDRRKETQYF
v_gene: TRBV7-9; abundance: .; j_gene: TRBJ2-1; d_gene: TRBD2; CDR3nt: TGTGCCAGCAGATCCGGGACTAGCGGGGGATTCTACAATGAGCAGTTCTTC; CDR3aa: CASRSGTSGGFYNEQFF
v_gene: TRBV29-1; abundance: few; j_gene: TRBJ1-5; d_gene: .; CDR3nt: TGCAGCGCCGCCGACAACCTTAGCAATCAGCCCCAGCATTTT; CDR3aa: CSAADNLSNQPQHF
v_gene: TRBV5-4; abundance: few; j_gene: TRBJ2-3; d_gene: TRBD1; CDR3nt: TGTGCCAGCGGAAGTGGGACAGGGGGCGGGAATACGCAGTATTTT; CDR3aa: CASGSGTGGGNTQYF
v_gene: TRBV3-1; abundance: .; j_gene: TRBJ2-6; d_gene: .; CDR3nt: TGTGCCAGCAGCCCCCGGGCCTTCTCTGGGGCCAACGTCCTGACTTTC; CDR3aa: CASSPRAFSGANVLTF
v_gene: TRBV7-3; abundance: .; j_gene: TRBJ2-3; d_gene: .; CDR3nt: TGTGCCAGCAGCCCGCGGTGGGGGTGGACAGATACGCAGTATTTT; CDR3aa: CASSPRWGWTDTQYF
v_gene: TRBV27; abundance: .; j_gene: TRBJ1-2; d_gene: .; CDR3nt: TGTGCCAGCAGTTTAGGGGGGAGCTACACCTTC; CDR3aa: CASSLGGSYTF
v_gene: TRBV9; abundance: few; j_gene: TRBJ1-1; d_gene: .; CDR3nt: TGTGCCAGCAGCGTAGTTGGGGAATCCACTGAAGCTTTCTTT; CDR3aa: CASSVVGESTEAFF
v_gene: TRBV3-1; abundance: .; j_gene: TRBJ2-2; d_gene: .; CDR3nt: TGTGCCAGCAGCGAAACAGGAACCGGGGAGCTGTTTTTT; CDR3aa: CASSETGTGELFF